This TCR beta chain was documented in a study of metastatic and nonmetastatic thyroid tumors. For the study at large: Both malignant and benign thyroid patients supplied peripheral blood and tumor or nodule tissue samples, across which the repertoires of these patients were then compared.

All patients were untreated before thyroid surgery. This CDR3 is built from 13 residues. The V and J ends lost 5 bases and 5 bases respectively, with 13 bases between them. TCRdb re-called the PCR reads through MiXCR. Of some 84,000 clones listed, 8% to 9.5% are singletons. Sequences were obtained from blood. This chain joins TRBV12-3 or TRBV12-4 and TRBJ2-7; possibly TRBD1 for D (5 bases). This clonotype was sampled from a female donor with papillary thyroid cancer or a benign thyroid nodule (not recorded which). Some clones in this sample may be carry-over from other donors' samples. This CDR3 is CASSPSGFHEQYF. CDR3 DNA sequence: TGTGCCAGCAGTCCCTCAGGGTTCCACGAGCAGTACTTC.